The text below deals with one T cell receptor beta chain. The antigen is not known. Patients with autoimmune history or systemic immunosuppression were excluded. This sample was included in a study of OX40 agonist ivuxolimab in advanced cancers. Overall study results and limits: CD4+ and CD8+ T cells in blood underwent clonal expansion by week 6 at 0.1 to 3.0 mg/kg. In general, CD8+ T cells held more expanded clones than CD4+ did, on average.

V lost 7 bases, J lost 0 bases, and 17 bases lay in between. Germline V gene sequence: CDR1 SGHDT, CDR2 YYEEEE. The length of the CDR3 is 17 residues. Produced via immunoSEQ multiplex PCR; TCRdb's table is partial and in-frame only. This table holds some 58,000 clones, approximately 90% found once. This receptor was obtained from an adult with an advanced solid tumor such as melanoma, head and neck, liver or kidney cancer. Here the sequenced sample was CD4+ or CD8+ T cells sorted from blood, taken in a trial of the OX40 agonist ivuxolimab. The chain couples TRBV5-6 to TRBJ2-6; D is perhaps TRBD1 (5 bases). The chain's CDR3 is CASGYRLSSSGANVLTF. The DNA for the CDR3 is TGTGCCAGCGGTTACAGGCTTTCCTCCTCTGGGGCCAACGTCCTGACTTTC.